This passage covers 18 T cell receptor beta chains from one sample sequenced in a study of blood T cell repertoires in COVID-19. Using immunoSEQ multiplex PCR, the repertoire was profiled, and TCRdb retains in-frame clones only, with some absent. Among about 380,000 clones listed, more than 75% were seen once. Sequenced input: peripheral blood. All receptors derive from a human donor with acute or convalescent COVID-19. The donor label of this sample is uncertain.

The gene calls are TRBV5-1 and TRBJ1-2, with 7 bases fitting TRBD1. Germline CDR1 reads SGHRS; CDR2 reads YFSETQ. The ends lost 3 bases at V and 8 bases at J; junction bases unmatched: 19. The CDR3 spans 17 residues. The CDR3 sequence: CASSSTPLTGTVRGYTF. DNA of the CDR3: TGCGCCAGCAGCTCCACCCCCTTGACTGGGACAGTACGGGGCTACACCTTC.

The chain combines TRBV27 with TRBJ2-1; 8 bases align to TRBD2. Trimming at V came to 4 bases and at J to 9 bases, leaving 2 bases not matched to a gene. Germline CDR1 and CDR2: MNHEY and SMNVEV (reference sequence). The CDR3 sequence is 12 residues long. The chain's CDR3 is CASSSTSAEQFF. The CDR3 nucleotides are TGTGCCAGCAGTTCGACTAGCGCTGAGCAGTTCTTC.

V usage is TRBV28 and J usage is TRBJ1-1; D unresolved. The germline V gene has CDR1 MDHEN and CDR2 SYDVKM. This CDR3 spans 15 amino acids. Trimming stripped 6 bases from V and 4 bases from J, with 18 bases between. CDR3 sequence reads: CASRIREDYATEAFF. The CDR3 DNA sequence: TGTGCCAGCAGAATAAGGGAGGATTACGCCACTGAAGCTTTCTTT.

The chain recombines TRBV6-5 with TRBJ1-1; weak D call: TRBD1 (5 bases). V lost 2 bases to trimming and J lost 10 bases, with 17 bases between them. Germline CDR1 reads MNHEY; CDR2 reads SVGAGI. This CDR3 contains 14 residues. The CDR3 loop reads CASSYSGTSAPAFF. The CDR3 nucleotides are TGTGCCAGCAGTTACAGCGGGACGTCAGCCCCAGCTTTCTTT.

CDR3 bases: TGCGCCAGCAGCTTGGCTAGTCTGGGTGAGCAGTTCTTC. The encoded protein is CASSLASLGEQFF. The genes are TRBV5-1 and TRBJ2-1; unclear D gene. CDR3 length: 13 amino acids. Trimming took 0 bases from V and 9 from J, leaving 10 bases between them. Looked up from germline, CDR1 is SGHRS and CDR2 is YFSETQ.

This chain links TRBV18 with TRBJ1-1; D perhaps matches TRBD1 (6 bases). V lost 3 bases and J lost 7, with 12 bases in between. The CDR3 covers 13 residues. The V gene's germline CDR1 is KGHSH and CDR2 LQKENI. CDR3 amino acids: CASSPEQGFEAFF. Here the CDR3 DNA reads TGTGCCAGCTCACCTGAGCAGGGGTTTGAAGCTTTCTTT.

The chain uses TRBV29-1 and TRBJ1-4; D unclear. CDR1 is SQVTM and CDR2 is ANQGSEA in the germline V gene. This CDR3 region has 12 residues. Between the trimmed V and J ends, which lost 4 bases and 4 bases, there was a span of 7 bases. CDR3 DNA sequence: TGCAGCGTTGGAGTTAGTAATGAAAAACTGTTTTTT. This codes for CSVGVSNEKLFF.

This clone came up once. The rearrangement joins TRBV18 to TRBJ2-1, with 8 bases fitting TRBD2. The CDR3 is 17 amino acids. The germline V gene encodes CDR1 KGHSH and CDR2 LQKENI. The V and J ends lost 0 bases and 7 bases, in that order; junction bases with no gene match: 11. Written as DNA, the CDR3 is TGTGCCAGCTCACCACCCTTTGGAGCGGGAGTGGGAAATGAGCAGTTCTTC. This encodes CASSPPFGAGVGNEQFF. Combining the CDR3 with reference TRBV18 and TRBJ2-1 gives the whole variable domain NAGVMQNPRHLVRRRGQEARLRCSPMKGHSHVYWYRQLPEEGLKFMVYLQKENIIDESGMPKERFSAEFPKEGPSILRIQQVVRGDSAAYFCASSPPFGAGVGNEQFFGPGTRLTVL.

This rearrangement joins TRBV19 to TRBJ1-5; D remains unclear. The CDR3 is 13 amino acids. CDR1 and CDR2 (germline): LNHDA, SQIVND (reference sequence). Trimming took 3 bases from V and 7 from J, leaving 10 bases between them. CDR3 in DNA: TGTGCCAGTAGTATGAGTCAGAGGCAGCCCCAGCATTTT. Protein sequence: CASSMSQRQPQHF.

J is TRBJ2-1 and V is TRBV11-2; 9 nucleotides line up with TRBD1. After removal of 3 bases from V and 0 bases from J, the junction contained 0 bases not matched to a gene. CDR3 size: 15 residues. The germline gives CDR1 SGHAT, CDR2 FQNNGV. Written as DNA, the CDR3 is TGTGCCAGCAGCTTGGGACAGGGCTCCTACAATGAGCAGTTCTTC. Amino acid sequence: CASSLGQGSYNEQFF.

V gene TRBV28 combines with J gene TRBJ1-4; D call uncertain. This CDR3 region has 13 residues. V was shortened by 9 bases and J by 7 bases, with 15 bases between the two germline ends. Germline values: CDR1 MDHEN, CDR2 SYDVKM. In nucleotides, the CDR3 is TGTGCCAGTACTGGCGGTCTCGGTGAAAAACTGTTTTTT. It yields the protein CASTGGLGEKLFF.

The rearrangement links TRBV15 to TRBJ2-5, with D perhaps matching TRBD1 (5 bases). Germline CDR1 LNHNV, CDR2 YYDKDF (reference sequence). Trimming took off 2 bases at V and 2 bases at J, with 12 bases between the two ends. This CDR3 is 15 amino acids long. CDR3 coding DNA: TGTGCCACCAGCAGAACGCAGGGAAAGCAAGAGACCCAGTACTTC. Protein product: CATSRTQGKQETQYF. Based on the CDR3 plus reference TRBV15 and TRBJ2-5, the full variable domain is DAMVIQNPRYQVTQFGKPVTLSCSQTLNHNVMYWYQQKSSQAPKLLFHYYDKDFNNEADTPDNFQSRRPNTSFCFLDIRSPGLGDTAMYLCATSRTQGKQETQYFGPGTRLLVL.

This clone has only one observation. The sample contains more than one DNA sequence encoding this CDR3. The chain uses TRBV3-1 (or the pseudogene TRBV3-2) and TRBJ2-3; D perhaps matches TRBD2 (5 bases). The ends were cut back, 5 bases at V and 0 bases at J, with 9 bases in the middle. The CDR3 contains 14 residues. Germline loops: CDR1 LGHDT, CDR2 YNNKEL (reference sequence). The CDR3 reads CASSRSGSTDTQYF. The CDR3 coding sequence is TGTGCCAGCAGCAGGAGCGGAAGCACAGATACGCAGTATTTT.

This clone was seen a few times. V is TRBV6-5 and J is TRBJ2-7, with 8 bases matching TRBD1. CDR1 and CDR2 from the germline V gene are MNHEY and SVGAGI. This CDR3 is built from 14 residues. Losses at the gene ends were 7 bases for V and 0 bases for J; bases not matched to a gene: 5. CDR3 coding DNA: TGTGCCAGCACCTGGACAGGGATCTCCTACGAGCAGTACTTC. Translation gives CASTWTGISYEQYF.

CDR3 protein: CASSQDRTTEAFF. The CDR3 coding sequence is TGTGCCAGCAGCCAAGATAGGACAACTGAAGCTTTCTTT. This sequence joins TRBV14 and TRBJ1-1; the D gene is possibly TRBD1 (5 bases). Trimming pared 0 bases from V and 5 bases from J, leaving 7 bases between. CDR3 length: 13 residues. In germline, CDR1 is SGHDN, CDR2 FVKESK.

The chain couples TRBV30 to TRBJ1-1; 10 nucleotides align to TRBD1. Germline V gives CDR1 GTSNPN, CDR2 SVGIG (reference sequence). Trimming removed 6 bases from V and 0 bases from J; junction bases left unmatched: 7. This CDR3 contains 15 residues. The CDR3 region is CACTGDRGLNTEAFF. The CDR3 nucleotides are TGTGCCTGTACGGGGGACAGGGGATTGAACACTGAAGCTTTCTTT.

This clone was picked up one time. V is TRBV2 and J is TRBJ2-2, with TRBD2 matching 8 bases. V gave up 6 bases and J gave up 8 bases; unmatched junction bases: 14. This CDR3 has 16 amino acids. The germline gives CDR1 SNHLY, CDR2 FYNNEI. The CDR3 is CASRRESGGPGGELFF. The CDR3 nucleotides are TGTGCCAGCAGGAGGGAGTCGGGAGGGCCAGGTGGGGAGCTGTTTTTT. The full variable domain, completed using reference TRBV2 and TRBJ2-2, is EPEVTQTPSHQVTQMGQEVILRCVPISNHLYFYWYRQILGQKVEFLVSFYNNEISEKSEIFDDQFSVERPDGSNFTLKIRSTKLEDSAMYFCASRRESGGPGGELFFGEGSRLTVL.

The chain uses TRBV7-6 and TRBJ2-1; D is unclear. CDR1 and CDR2 from the germline V gene are SGHVS and FNYEAQ. The CDR3 spans 13 residues. V lost 5 bases and J 3 bases, leaving 8 bases between the germline ends. The CDR3 sequence is CASSEQIYNEQFF. The CDR3 region has the DNA TGTGCCAGCAGCGAACAGATCTACAATGAGCAGTTCTTC.